This TCR beta chain is from a study of CD8 T cells in ankylosing spondylitis. Points from the study as a whole: Blood of patients with ankylosing spondylitis appeared to be characterized by a TCR beta motif of fewer than 10 highly homologous variants.

TCRdb re-called the 5' RACE reads through MiXCR, storing one row per CDR3 protein. This sample has a few hundred thousand distinct CDR3 sequences, with approximately 8% found just once. There are 14 residues in the CDR3. The V gene's germline CDR1 is SNHLY and CDR2 FYNNEI. V dropped 6 bases and J dropped 2; count of bases not matched to a gene: 6. Only a few counts were recorded for this clonotype. Its antigen is still unknown. This receptor was obtained from a male donor with ankylosing spondylitis. The material sequenced was blood, either unsorted or a sorted T cell fraction (not recorded which). This sequence joins TRBV2 and TRBJ2-7, with 8 bases identical to TRBD2. The CDR3 DNA sequence: TGTGCCAGCAGAGTAGCGGGACGGACCTACGAGCAGTACTTC. The encoded protein is CASRVAGRTYEQYF. Looking up the rest from reference TRBV2 and TRBJ2-7 gives the full variable domain: EPEVTQTPSHQVTQMGQEVILRCVPISNHLYFYWYRQILGQKVEFLVSFYNNEISEKSEIFDDQFSVERPDGSNFTLKIRSTKLEDSAMYFCASRVAGRTYEQYFGPGTRLTVT.